This T cell receptor beta chain was captured by sequencing in a study of memory CD4+ T cells and cytomegalovirus serostatus. Looking at the study overall: Donors were healthy Belgian adults, 10 or so CMV seropositive and some 24 seronegative. Study outcomes and limitations: Repertoires predicted CMV serostatus with median bootstrapped AUC of roughly 0.96. CD4+ memory repertoires contained about two fifths of the 164 reported CMV TCRbeta sequences.

With V trimmed by 3 bases and J by 1 base, 0 bases remained unmatched. Germline V lookup: CDR1 LNHDA, CDR2 SQIVND (reference sequence). CDR3 length: 14 amino acids. Single viable CD3+CD4+CD8-CD45RO+ cells were sorted as the memory CD4+ T cells. Positive selection with CD4 microbeads enriched total CD4+ T cells. With respect to this clone: Its target is unknown.

Clones were read by immunoSEQ multiplex PCR, and TCRdb kept only the in-frame ones, dropping some. This table has some 46,000 clones, 60% to 85% appearing once. The V call is TRBV19, the J call TRBJ2-1, with 7 bases lining up with TRBD1. Sequences were obtained from memory CD4+ T cells from blood. The clonotype originates from an adult in good health and CMV-seronegative. The CDR3 sequence: CASSIRGSYNEQFF. DNA for the CDR3: TGTGCCAGTAGTATCAGGGGGTCCTACAATGAGCAGTTCTTC.